This TCR beta chain appears in the sequencing data of a study of technical replicates of blood from a handful of donors. This clone was found many times. The ends were cut back, 3 bases at V and 1 base at J, with 18 bases in the middle. There are 17 residues in the CDR3. In germline, CDR1 is SNHLY, CDR2 FYNNEI. Sequencing used immunoSEQ multiplex PCR; TCRdb keeps in-frame clones, though not all of them. The sample gives tens of thousands of clones, nearly 97% of which show up once; 0.2% to 0.3% is in the top ten. This clonotype originated in a human donor in good health. The gene calls are TRBV2 and TRBJ1-1, with D perhaps TRBD1 (5 bases). The material sequenced was T cells isolated from PBMCs. CDR3 protein: CASSEELLKGQNTEAFF. In DNA form, the CDR3 reads TGTGCCAGCAGTGAGGAACTTCTGAAGGGGCAGAACACTGAAGCTTTCTTT.